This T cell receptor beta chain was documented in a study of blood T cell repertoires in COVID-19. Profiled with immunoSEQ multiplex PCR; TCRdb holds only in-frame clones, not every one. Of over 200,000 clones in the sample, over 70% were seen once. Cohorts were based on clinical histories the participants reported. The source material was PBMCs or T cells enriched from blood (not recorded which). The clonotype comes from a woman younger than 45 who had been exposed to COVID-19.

The CDR3 spells CASSVSWGGLANTGELFF. In nucleotides, the CDR3 is TGTGCCAGCAGCGTATCCTGGGGGGGACTAGCAAACACCGGGGAGCTGTTTTTT. V usage is TRBV9 and J usage is TRBJ2-2; 9 bases align to TRBD2. CDR3 length: 18 amino acids. CDR1 is SGDLS, CDR2 YYNGEE, per germline. J lost 2 bases, V lost 1 base, and 9 bases had no gene match.